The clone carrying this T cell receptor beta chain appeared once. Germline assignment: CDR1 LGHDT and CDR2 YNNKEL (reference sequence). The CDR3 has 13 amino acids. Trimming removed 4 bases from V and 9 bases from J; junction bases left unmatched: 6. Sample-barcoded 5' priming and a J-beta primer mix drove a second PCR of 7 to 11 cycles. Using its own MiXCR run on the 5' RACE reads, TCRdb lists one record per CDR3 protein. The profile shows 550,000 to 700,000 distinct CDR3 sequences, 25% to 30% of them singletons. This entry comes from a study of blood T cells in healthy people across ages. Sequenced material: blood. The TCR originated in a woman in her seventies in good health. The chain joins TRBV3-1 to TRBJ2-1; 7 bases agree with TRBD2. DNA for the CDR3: TGTGCCAGCAGCCGGTTAGAGCGGGGTGAGCAGTTCTTC. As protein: CASSRLERGEQFF.